A single sample is the source of the 2 T cell receptor beta chains below, sequenced in a study of vaccination effects on CD4 cells after COVID-19 (dated by TCRdb to 2021 to 2024). No antigen has been assigned to these receptors. To identify antigen-specific CD4+ T cell clonotypes by their expansion, the ViraFEST assay first stimulated PBMC with viral peptide pools and then applied TCR sequencing. After more than nine days of culture, CD4+ T cells were isolated with the EasySep CD4+ T cell isolation kit. PCR-confirmed SARS-CoV-2 infection had occurred in convalescent patients between March and December 2020, before the Alpha, Beta and Delta variants emerged in the United States. Libraries were prepared through the immunoSEQ multiplex PCR assay. Here the immuneACCESS table is served through TCRdb, limited to in-frame sequences with V and J called. Missing clones are a known gap in these copies; in checked studies unresolved V genes cover under half, and the rest lacks a known reason. Within this sample are under 60,000 clones, with about 77% of them counted one time only. The ten biggest clones cover 5.5% of the sample.

The sample in question was CD4+ T cells from PBMCs cultured with HIV peptides, obtained before COVID-19 vaccination. In light of the paper, this sample's cell subset or site label describes: HIV-1 Nef peptide pool negative control/reference culture. These receptors all come from a human donor who had a prior SARS-CoV-2 infection.

V is TRBV28 and J is TRBJ1-2, with a possible D match to TRBD1 (6 bases). The V end lost 6 bases, the J end lost 5 bases, and 16 bases lay between the germline ends. The CDR3 extends over 14 amino acids. From germline, CDR1 is MDHEN and CDR2 SYDVKM. The CDR3 protein is CASSNRGRYYGYTF. The DNA for the CDR3 is TGTGCCAGCAGCAATAGGGGGAGGTATTATGGCTACACCTTC.

The chain links TRBV15 to TRBJ2-3; the D gene is possibly TRBD1 (6 bases). Trimming removed 1 base at V and 2 bases at J, with 10 bases between. The CDR3 loop spans 15 amino acids. Germline CDR1 and CDR2: LNHNV and YYDKDF (reference sequence). In DNA form, the CDR3 reads TGTGCCACCAGCAGAGGAGACAGGTACACAGATACGCAGTATTTT. This translates into CATSRGDRYTDTQYF.